This TCR beta chain was documented in a study of blood T cell repertoires in COVID-19. On the study more broadly: Samples came from the United States, Italy and Spain, spanning acute and convalescent COVID-19.

In the authors' methods: The assay estimated nucleated cells by amplifying reference gene primers. The method was immunoSEQ multiplex PCR; TCRdb's version includes in-frame clones alone and lacks a portion of them. V and J calls and clone size are those listed in that table; D and trimming were worked out from the DNA. This table holds fewer than 200,000 clones, roughly four fifths found once. V trimming: 8 bases; J trimming: 3 bases; junction bases outside the gene matches: 9. The CDR3 runs 13 residues. Germline V gene data show CDR1 as SQVTM and CDR2 as ANQGSEA. The rearrangement links TRBV29-1 to TRBJ1-1; TRBD1 matches 7 bases. The sequenced material came from peripheral blood. The sequence was obtained from a woman aged 40 to 50 with COVID-19, enrolled during active disease. Written as DNA, the CDR3 is TGCAGCCTTCTGGACAGGCTGTACACTGAAGCTTTCTTT. Its translation: CSLLDRLYTEAFF.